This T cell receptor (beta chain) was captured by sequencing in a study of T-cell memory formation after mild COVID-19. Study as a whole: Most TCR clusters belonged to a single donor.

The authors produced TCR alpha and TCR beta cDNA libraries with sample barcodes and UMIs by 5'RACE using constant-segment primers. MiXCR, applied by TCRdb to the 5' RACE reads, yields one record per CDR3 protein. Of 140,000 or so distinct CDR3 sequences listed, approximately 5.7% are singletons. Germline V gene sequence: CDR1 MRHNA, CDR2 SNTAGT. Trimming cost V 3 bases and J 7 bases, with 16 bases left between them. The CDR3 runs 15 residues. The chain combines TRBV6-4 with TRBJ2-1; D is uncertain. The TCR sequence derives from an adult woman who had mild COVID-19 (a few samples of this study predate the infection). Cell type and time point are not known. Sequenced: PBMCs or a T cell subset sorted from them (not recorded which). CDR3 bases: TGTGCCAGCAGTGAGGAGATCGTTGGAGTGAATGAGCAGTTCTTC. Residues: CASSEEIVGVNEQFF.